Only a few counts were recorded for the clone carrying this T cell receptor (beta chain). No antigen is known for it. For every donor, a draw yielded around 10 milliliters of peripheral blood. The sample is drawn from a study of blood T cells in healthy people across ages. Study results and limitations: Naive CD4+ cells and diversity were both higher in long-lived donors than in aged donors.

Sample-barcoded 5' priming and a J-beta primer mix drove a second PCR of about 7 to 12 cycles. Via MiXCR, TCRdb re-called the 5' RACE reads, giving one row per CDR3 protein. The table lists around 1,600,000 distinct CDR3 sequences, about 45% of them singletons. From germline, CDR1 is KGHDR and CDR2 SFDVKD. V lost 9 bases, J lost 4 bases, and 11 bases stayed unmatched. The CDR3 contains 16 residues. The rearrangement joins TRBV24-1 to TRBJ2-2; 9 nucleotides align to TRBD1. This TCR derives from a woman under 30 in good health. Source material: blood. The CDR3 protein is CATAIGGTGRTGELFF. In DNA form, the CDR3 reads TGTGCCACCGCCATAGGCGGGACAGGGCGCACCGGGGAGCTGTTTTTT.